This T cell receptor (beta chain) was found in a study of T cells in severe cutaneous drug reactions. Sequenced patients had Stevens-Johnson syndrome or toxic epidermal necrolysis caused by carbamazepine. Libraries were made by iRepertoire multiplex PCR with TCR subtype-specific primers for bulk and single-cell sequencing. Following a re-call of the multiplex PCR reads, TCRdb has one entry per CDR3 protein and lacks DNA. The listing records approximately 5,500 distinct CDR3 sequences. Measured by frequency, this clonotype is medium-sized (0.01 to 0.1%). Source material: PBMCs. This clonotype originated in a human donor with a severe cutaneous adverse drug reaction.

CDR3 in amino acids: CASTSPTPGVHEQYF. The chain has TRBV6-2 or TRBV6-3 and TRBJ2-7; as DNA is missing, the TRBD2 call by TCRdb cannot be tested. CDR1 and CDR2 from the germline V gene are MNHEY and SVGEGT. This CDR3 has 15 residues.